The 30 T cell receptor beta chains presented below share a single source sample, sequenced in a study of blood T cell repertoires in COVID-19. Data came from immunoSEQ multiplex PCR; TCRdb stores just in-frame clones and leaves some out. Altogether around 310,000 clones are present, more than 75% being singletons, with the ten largest covering under 4.5%. Source material: peripheral blood. These receptors all stem from a woman between 45 and 65 years old with active or convalescent COVID-19.

The chain combines TRBV30 with TRBJ1-1; D not certain. V was pared by 2 bases and J by 1 base, with 14 bases between. Germline V gene data show CDR1 as GTSNPN and CDR2 as SVGIG (reference sequence). CDR3 size: 15 residues. The CDR3 region has the DNA TGTGCCTGGAGTAAGCCCCAAACGGGGAACACTGAAGCTTTCTTT. Its translation is CAWSKPQTGNTEAFF.

The rearrangement uses TRBV2 and TRBJ1-5; 7 positions agree with TRBD1. With V trimmed by 3 bases and J by 4 bases, 3 bases remained unmatched. The CDR3 covers 14 residues. CDR1 and CDR2 (germline): SNHLY, FYNNEI. CDR3 sequence reads: CASSDQGGNQPQHF. The CDR3 nucleotides read TGTGCCAGCAGTGACCAGGGGGGAAATCAGCCCCAGCATTTT. The full variable domain, in which reference TRBV2 and TRBJ1-5 provide the parts outside the CDR3, is EPEVTQTPSHQVTQMGQEVILRCVPISNHLYFYWYRQILGQKVEFLVSFYNNEISEKSEIFDDQFSVERPDGSNFTLKIRSTKLEDSAMYFCASSDQGGNQPQHFGDGTRLSIL.

The chain joins TRBV21-1 to TRBJ1-5; no DNA check was done on the table's D call, TRBD1. TRBV21-1 counts as a pseudogene. The CDR3 is made up of 15 amino acids. The CDR3 sequence is CASTSQDSENQPQHF. CDR3 in DNA: TGTGCCAGCACTTCACAGGACAGCGAGAATCAGCCCCAGCATTTT.

The CDR3 DNA reads TGTGCCTGGAGTGTTGCTGAGCAGCCCCAGCATTTT. Its protein is CAWSVAEQPQHF. The rearrangement joins TRBV30 to TRBJ1-5, with no clear D. This CDR3 has 12 amino acids. The germline V gene encodes CDR1 GTSNPN and CDR2 SVGIG (reference sequence). The ends were cut back, 0 bases at V and 7 bases at J, with 7 bases in the middle. Variable domain in full (rest from reference TRBV30 and TRBJ1-5): SQTIHQWPATLVQPVGSPLSLECTVEGTSNPNLYWYRQAAGRGLQLLFYSVGIGQISSEVPQNLSASRPQDRQFILSSKKLLLSDSGFYLCAWSVAEQPQHFGDGTRLSIL.

The chain uses TRBV25-1 and TRBJ1-1, with D hard to call. This CDR3 has 12 amino acids. V dropped 6 bases and J dropped 0 bases, with 5 bases sitting between them. Germline V gives CDR1 MGHDK, CDR2 SYGVNS. The CDR3: CASRTLNTEAFF. The CDR3 DNA reads as TGTGCCAGCAGGACTTTGAACACTGAAGCTTTCTTT.

V and J are TRBV3-1 (or the pseudogene TRBV3-2) and TRBJ1-1; 8 positions agree with TRBD1. CDR3 size: 15 residues. CDR1 and CDR2 (germline): LGHDT, YNNKEL (reference sequence). V shed 4 bases and J 10 bases; nucleotides not matched to a gene: 14. The CDR3 nucleotides read TGTGCCAGCAGCCCGACCCCCGGGACAGGTCTTCGAGCTTTCTTT. The encoded protein is CASSPTPGTGLRAFF.

This rearrangement joins TRBV28 to TRBJ1-4; tentatively, D is TRBD1 (6 bases). The germline V gene encodes CDR1 MDHEN and CDR2 SYDVKM. V shed 9 bases and J shed 8 bases, with 13 bases lying between them. The length of the CDR3 is 12 residues. CDR3 in DNA: TGTGCCAGTAACGCAGGGGAAGAAAAACTGTTTTTT. Protein: CASNAGEEKLFF.

This clone was observed a handful of times. CDR3 DNA: TGTGCCAGCAGCTCCAGGGCCGCCGGGGAGCTGTTTTTT. Encoded protein: CASSSRAAGELFF. The chain carries TRBV11-3 and TRBJ2-2; possible D gene TRBD1, 5 bases. Germline CDR1 reads SGHNT; CDR2 reads YENEEA. The CDR3 covers 13 residues. V lost 4 bases to trimming and J lost 6 bases, with 9 bases between them.

This clone occurred a few times. The V gene is TRBV30, the J gene TRBJ2-1; 7 bases match TRBD1. CDR3 length: 11 amino acids. Germline V gene sequence: CDR1 GTSNPN, CDR2 SVGIG (reference sequence). J lost 6 bases, V lost 8 bases, and 4 bases had no gene match. The CDR3 region is CARAGGNEQFF. The CDR3 DNA is TGTGCCAGAGCAGGGGGCAATGAGCAGTTCTTC.

The CDR3 protein is CASSFGDSGLNTEAFF. DNA of the CDR3: TGTGCCAGCAGCTTCGGCGACTCAGGGTTGAACACTGAAGCTTTCTTT. V usage is TRBV11-1 and J usage is TRBJ1-1, with a tentative D call TRBD1 (5 bases). V was shortened by 3 bases and J by 0 bases, with 14 bases between the two germline ends. The CDR3 runs 16 residues. Germline V gene lookup returns CDR1 SGHAT and CDR2 FQDESV (reference sequence). Combining the CDR3 with reference TRBV11-1 and TRBJ1-1 gives the whole variable domain EAEVAQSPRYKITEKSQAVAFWCDPISGHATLYWYRQILGQGPELLVQFQDESVVDDSQLPKDRFSAERLKGVDSTLKIQPAELGDSAMYLCASSFGDSGLNTEAFFGQGTRLTVV.

This rearrangement joins TRBV6-6 to TRBJ1-5, with 8 bases lining up with TRBD1. Germline CDR1 MNHNY, CDR2 SVGAGI (reference sequence). The junction had 9 bases not matched to a gene; V was cut back by 10 bases and J by 4 bases. The CDR3 contains 14 residues. Here the CDR3 reads CATGGGQENQPQHF. The CDR3 DNA sequence: TGTGCCACCGGCGGGGGACAGGAGAATCAGCCCCAGCATTTT.

V is TRBV7-2 and J is TRBJ2-7; a possible D gene is TRBD2 (5 bases). CDR1 is SGHTA, CDR2 FQGNSA, per germline. The length of the CDR3 is 15 residues. V shed 4 bases and J shed 8 bases, with 21 bases lying between them. As DNA, the CDR3 is TGTGCCAGCAGCTCGCCGGGAACAGTGCCGGGAAAGCAGTACTTC. It encodes CASSSPGTVPGKQYF.

The chain uses TRBV15 and TRBJ1-5; a possible D gene is TRBD1 (6 bases). This CDR3 is built from 15 residues. The V gene's germline CDR1 is LNHNV and CDR2 YYDKDF (reference sequence). The V end lost 0 bases, the J end lost 3 bases, and 9 bases lay between the germline ends. This chain's CDR3 is CATSRDRGFNQPQHF. Written as DNA, the CDR3 is TGTGCCACCAGCAGAGACAGGGGTTTCAATCAGCCCCAGCATTTT.

The CDR3 DNA sequence: TGTGCCAGCAGCCCCCCTAGCGGGGGCACAGATACGCAGTATTTT. Its protein product is CASSPPSGGTDTQYF. V gene TRBV7-9 combines with J gene TRBJ2-3; 9 nucleotides match TRBD2. CDR1 is SEHNR and CDR2 is FQNEAQ in the germline V gene (reference sequence). This CDR3 contains 15 residues. The trim removed 5 bases at V and 1 base at J, leaving 4 bases unmatched.

This sequence joins TRBV30 and TRBJ1-1, with D uncertain. The CDR3 consists of 14 residues. The V end lost 0 bases, the J end lost 1 base, and 9 bases lay between the germline ends. Germline CDR1 and CDR2: GTSNPN and SVGIG (reference sequence). As DNA, the CDR3 is TGTGCCTGGAGTGTCTCGCCCGGGAACACTGAAGCTTTCTTT. It yields the protein CAWSVSPGNTEAFF.

Concerning this clone: Other DNA sequences in this sample translate to the same CDR3. V gene TRBV7-9 combines with J gene TRBJ1-1; D remains unclear. Between the trimmed V and J ends, which lost 5 bases and 5 bases, there was a span of 9 bases. The CDR3 extends over 12 amino acids. From germline, CDR1 is SEHNR and CDR2 FQNEAQ (reference sequence). CDR3 sequence: CASSLISTEAFF. CDR3 coding DNA: TGTGCCAGCAGCCTAATATCGACTGAAGCTTTCTTT.

The chain links TRBV18 to TRBJ1-5; D possibly corresponds to TRBD1 (5 bases). The CDR3 is 15 amino acids. Trimming took off 3 bases at V and 4 bases at J, with 13 bases between the two ends. Germline lookup yields CDR1 KGHSH and CDR2 LQKENI. CDR3 sequence reads: CASSPRGGVNQPQHF. The DNA of the CDR3 is TGTGCCAGCTCACCTAGGGGAGGAGTAAATCAGCCCCAGCATTTT.

The chain joins TRBV12-3 or TRBV12-4 to TRBJ1-2; D might be TRBD1 (5 bases). The CDR3 sequence is 13 residues long. V dropped 5 bases and J dropped 4 bases, with 11 bases sitting between them. The CDR3 DNA sequence: TGTGCCAGCAGTCCATCGACAGCCTATGGCTACACCTTC. Translated, it gives CASSPSTAYGYTF.

This clone was recorded a few times. The CDR3 DNA reads as TGCAGCGTTGCCCTAGCGGGAGGGGCTAGTGAGCAGTTCTTC. Amino acids: CSVALAGGASEQFF. The J gene is TRBJ2-1, the V gene TRBV29-1, with 12 bases fitting TRBD2. The trim removed 4 bases at V and 9 bases at J, leaving 7 bases unmatched. This CDR3 is built from 14 residues. Germline-derived CDR1 and CDR2 are SQVTM and ANQGSEA.

This clone has a single count. The V gene is TRBV6-6, the J gene TRBJ1-1; 8 bases are shared with TRBD1. The germline V gene has CDR1 MNHNY and CDR2 SVGAGI (reference sequence). The CDR3 loop spans 14 amino acids. The ends lost 4 bases at V and 6 bases at J; junction bases unmatched: 7. CDR3: CASSSTGALPEAFF. The CDR3, as DNA: TGTGCCAGCAGTTCGACAGGGGCGCTTCCTGAAGCTTTCTTT.

Concerning this clone: At one boundary the junction diverges from the germline segment, which might be a read error. This rearrangement joins TRBV7-8 to TRBJ2-7, with D maybe TRBD2 (6 bases). The CDR3 extends over 13 amino acids. Germline V CDR1 and CDR2: SGHVS, FQNEAQ. This CDR3 is CASSSAGPYGQYF. CDR3 nucleotide sequence: TGTGCCAGCAGCTCCGCGGGACCTTACGGGCAGTACTTC. Drawing the rest from reference TRBV7-8 and TRBJ2-7, the complete variable domain is GAGVSQSPRYKVAKRGQDVALRCDPISGHVSLFWYQQALGQGPEFLTYFQNEAQLDKSGLPSDRFFAERPEGSVSTLKIQRTQQEDSAVYLCASSSAGPYGQYFGPGTRLTVT.

A remark on this clone: The junction differs from germline at one of its ends, possibly a read error. The rearrangement joins TRBV7-7 to TRBJ1-3; 8 bases line up with TRBD1. The CDR3 totals 16 residues. Germline assignment: CDR1 SSHAT and CDR2 FNYEAQ (reference sequence). CDR3 amino acids: CASSLGTGFSGNTIYF. In nucleotides, the CDR3 is TGTGCTAGCAGCCTCGGGACAGGCTTCTCTGGAAACACCATATATTTT.

This sequence joins TRBV4-2 and TRBJ1-2, with D possibly matching TRBD1 (5 bases). Germline V gives CDR1 LGHNA, CDR2 YNFKEQ. Trimming cost V 2 bases and J 5 bases, with 24 bases left between them. The CDR3 spans 18 residues. Written as DNA, the CDR3 is TGTGCCAGCAGCCAATTTGGATCATTGGGACCAGGAGGGTATGGCTACACCTTC. It translates to CASSQFGSLGPGGYGYTF.

V usage is TRBV19 and J usage is TRBJ2-5, with D possibly TRBD2 on 5 matching bases. Looked up from germline, CDR1 is LNHDA and CDR2 is SQIVND (reference sequence). Trimming shortened V by 5 bases and J by 4 bases, and 11 bases separated the two germline ends. This CDR3 spans 13 amino acids. The DNA for the CDR3 is TGTGCCAGTAGTGCGGGCGGCACAGAGACCCAGTACTTC. It is translated as CASSAGGTETQYF. Supplemented by reference TRBV19 and TRBJ2-5, the full variable domain reads DGGITQSPKYLFRKEGQNVTLSCEQNLNHDAMYWYRQDPGQGLRLIYYSQIVNDFQKGDIAEGYSVSREKKESFPLTVTSAQKNPTAFYLCASSAGGTETQYFGPGTRLLVL.

The rearrangement joins TRBV7-9 to TRBJ1-4; 9 bases match TRBD1. The CDR3 is made up of 16 amino acids. Germline V gene lookup returns CDR1 SEHNR and CDR2 FQNEAQ (reference sequence). V gave up 1 base and J gave up 2 bases; unmatched junction bases: 2. CDR3 coding DNA: TGTGCCAGCAGCTTAGGGGACAGGGCTACTAATGAAAAACTGTTTTTT. This gives the protein CASSLGDRATNEKLFF.

The chain uses TRBV4-2 and TRBJ2-1; D gene uncertain. The germline CDR1 and CDR2 sequences are LGHNA and YNFKEQ. This CDR3 has 15 residues. Between the trimmed V and J ends, which lost 0 bases and 0 bases, there was a span of 6 bases. Here the CDR3 reads CASSQEASSYNEQFF. In DNA, the CDR3 is TGTGCCAGCAGCCAAGAAGCTAGCTCCTACAATGAGCAGTTCTTC.

The chain links TRBV28 to TRBJ2-3; 12 bases are a match to TRBD2. J gave up 8 bases and V 7 bases, and 7 bases lay outside the gene matches. This CDR3 comprises 14 residues. CDR1 MDHEN and CDR2 SYDVKM come from the germline V gene. CDR3 DNA: TGTGCCAGCACCGCGACTAGCGGGAGCGGTACGCAGTATTTT. Translation gives CASTATSGSGTQYF.

V and J are TRBV30 and TRBJ2-3; 14 positions agree with TRBD2. The germline gives CDR1 GTSNPN, CDR2 SVGIG (reference sequence). Trimming cost V 2 bases and J 0 bases; bases outside gene matches: 7. This CDR3 is built from 18 residues. The CDR3 loop reads CAWSIGTSGSRSTDTQYF. The DNA of the CDR3 is TGTGCCTGGAGTATCGGGACTAGCGGGAGCCGTAGCACAGATACGCAGTATTTT.

The chain recombines TRBV11-2 with TRBJ2-7; maybe TRBD1 (6 bases). The CDR3 covers 14 residues. CDR1 SGHAT and CDR2 FQNNGV come from the germline V gene. Deletions cut 5 bases from V and 2 bases from J, with 13 bases between. The CDR3 DNA sequence: TGTGCCAGCAGCGAAAACAGGGCCGCCTACGAGCAGTACTTC. It is translated as CASSENRAAYEQYF.

This chain uses TRBV30 with TRBJ1-2; D gene ambiguous. Trimming took off 0 bases at V and 6 bases at J, with 11 bases between the two ends. The CDR3 has 13 amino acids. Germline V gives CDR1 GTSNPN, CDR2 SVGIG (reference sequence). The CDR3 spells CAWSVALSDGYTF. Here the CDR3 DNA reads TGTGCCTGGAGTGTAGCCCTCAGCGATGGCTACACCTTC.